The next 27 T cell receptor beta chains were all read from a single sample in a study of T cell responses to AZD1222 COVID-19 vaccine. Assay: immunoSEQ multiplex PCR; the TCRdb copy retains only in-frame clones and omits some. The sample shows about 130,000 clones, 90% of them seen only once. The sample in question was peripheral blood, obtained on day 0 of AZD1222 vaccination. These receptor sequences come from an adult in good health.

The V call is TRBV7-2, the J call TRBJ2-5; weak D call: TRBD2 (6 bases). Germline values: CDR1 SGHTA, CDR2 FQGNSA. V lost 6 bases, J lost 4 bases, and 15 bases lay in between. The CDR3 sequence is 14 residues long. Written as DNA, the CDR3 is TGTGCCAGCAGGTCCCGACTAGAATTAGAGACCCAGTACTTC. This codes for CASRSRLELETQYF.

This rearrangement joins TRBV13 to TRBJ2-2; 12 nucleotides align to TRBD1. CDR3 length equals 18 residues. V lost 5 bases to trimming and J lost 10 bases; unmatched junction nucleotides: 17. Germline values: CDR1 PRHDT, CDR2 FYEKMQ (reference sequence). CDR3 region: CASSPSLPRDRGQVELFF. In nucleotides, the CDR3 is TGTGCCAGCAGCCCTAGCCTCCCCCGGGACAGGGGGCAGGTGGAGCTGTTTTTT.

This chain connects TRBV4-1 to TRBJ2-3; 14 bases are shared with TRBD2. The V and J ends lost 0 bases and 1 base, in that order; junction bases with no gene match: 3. This CDR3 is 18 amino acids long. CDR1 is MGHRA and CDR2 is YSYEKL in the germline V gene. CDR3 bases: TGCGCCAGCAGCCAAGAAGGGACTAGCGGGGGCCGCACAGATACGCAGTATTTT. Translation gives CASSQEGTSGGRTDTQYF.

The V gene is TRBV24-1, the J gene TRBJ2-2; perhaps TRBD1 as D (6 bases). Germline CDR1 and CDR2: KGHDR and SFDVKD. The V end lost 4 bases, the J end lost 6 bases, and 20 bases lay between the germline ends. The CDR3 extends over 17 amino acids. CDR3 in amino acids: CATSDLPGRGAPGELFF. CDR3 sequence (DNA): TGTGCCACCAGTGACCTACCGGGCAGGGGAGCTCCCGGGGAGCTGTTTTTT.

The chain has TRBV7-9 and TRBJ1-1, with D perhaps TRBD1 (6 bases). The CDR3 extends over 12 amino acids. Trimming removed 4 bases at V and 7 bases at J, with 10 bases between. Germline values: CDR1 SEHNR, CDR2 FQNEAQ (reference sequence). In DNA form, the CDR3 reads TGTGCCAGCAGCTACGGACAGAGTGAAGCTTTCTTT. It encodes CASSYGQSEAFF.

This chain connects TRBV15 to TRBJ1-6; a weak D match, TRBD1 (5 bases). The germline CDR1 and CDR2 sequences are LNHNV and YYDKDF (reference sequence). The CDR3 sequence is 13 residues long. Deletions cut 5 bases from V and 7 bases from J, with 9 bases between. CDR3: CATSGDFNSPLHF. The CDR3 DNA sequence: TGTGCCACCAGCGGGGACTTCAATTCACCCCTCCACTTT.

The chain combines TRBV28 with TRBJ2-5; D not resolved. V was trimmed by 3 bases and J by 5 bases, leaving 7 bases between them. The CDR3 covers 12 residues. The germline CDR1 and CDR2 sequences are MDHEN and SYDVKM. DNA for the CDR3: TGTGCCAGCAGTTTTGCCGGGGAGACCCAGTACTTC. It encodes CASSFAGETQYF.

The genes are TRBV30 and TRBJ2-7; 8 bases fit TRBD2. The V and J ends lost 4 bases and 7 bases, in that order; junction bases with no gene match: 15. CDR3 size: 15 residues. CDR1 and CDR2 (germline): GTSNPN, SVGIG (reference sequence). CDR3: CAWTTLAGRIQEQYF. CDR3 DNA: TGTGCCTGGACCACATTAGCGGGGAGGATCCAGGAGCAGTACTTC.

The chain combines TRBV7-9 with TRBJ1-6; tentative D call: TRBD1 (6 bases). Trimming cost V 5 bases and J 8 bases, with 16 bases left between them. Germline-derived CDR1 and CDR2 are SEHNR and FQNEAQ (reference sequence). The CDR3 covers 15 residues. In DNA form, the CDR3 reads TGTGCCAGCAGCCACCTAAAGGGGGGGGATTCACCCCTCCACTTT. It encodes CASSHLKGGDSPLHF.

The chain combines TRBV5-4 with TRBJ2-7, with 10 nucleotides matching TRBD2. The CDR3 contains 15 residues. Germline CDR1 SGHNT, CDR2 YYREEE (reference sequence). V shed 2 bases and J 4 bases; nucleotides not matched to a gene: 6. The CDR3 loop reads CASSFIAGGTYEQYF. As DNA, the CDR3 is TGTGCCAGCAGCTTCATAGCGGGGGGAACATACGAGCAGTACTTC. The full variable domain, its missing parts supplied by reference TRBV5-4 and TRBJ2-7, is ETGVTQSPTHLIKTRGQQVTLRCSSQSGHNTVSWYQQALGQGPQFIFQYYREEENGRGNFPPRFSGLQFPNYSSELNVNALELDDSALYLCASSFIAGGTYEQYFGPGTRLTVT.

The chain uses TRBV5-1 and TRBJ1-2; TRBD1 matches 9 bases. The V gene end was trimmed by 6 bases and the J gene end by 1 base; junction bases not matched to a gene: 7. Germline CDR1 is SGHRS and CDR2 is YFSETQ. The CDR3 loop spans 15 amino acids. CDR3 sequence: CASNMDRGDNYGYTF. CDR3 nucleotide sequence: TGCGCCAGCAACATGGACAGGGGCGATAACTATGGCTACACCTTC.

This rearrangement joins TRBV7-8 to TRBJ2-1, with 9 bases fitting TRBD1. Losses at the gene ends were 2 bases for V and 5 bases for J; bases not matched to a gene: 4. The length of the CDR3 is 15 residues. Per the germline V gene, CDR1 is SGHVS and CDR2 is FQNEAQ. DNA for the CDR3: TGTGCCAGCAGCTTAAGGACAGGGGCCGACAATGAGCAGTTCTTC. Translation gives CASSLRTGADNEQFF.

The chain is built from TRBV4-2 and TRBJ1-2; tentative D call: TRBD1 (5 bases). The CDR3 extends over 12 amino acids. CDR1 LGHNA and CDR2 YNFKEQ come from the germline V gene. V was shortened by 4 bases and J by 4 bases, with 7 bases between the two germline ends. As DNA, the CDR3 is TGTGCCAGCAGCCTAGGGACCTATGGCTACACCTTC. It is translated as CASSLGTYGYTF.

This clone was counted only a few times. The rearrangement uses TRBV6-5 and TRBJ2-1, with D perhaps TRBD1 or TRBD2 (5 bases each). Germline V gives CDR1 MNHEY, CDR2 SVGAGI. CDR3 length: 14 residues. Between the trimmed V and J ends, which lost 5 bases and 2 bases, there was a span of 10 bases. The CDR3 sequence is CASSRDAAYNEQFF. The CDR3 DNA reads TGTGCCAGCAGTCGGGACGCCGCCTACAATGAGCAGTTCTTC.

This chain links TRBV15 with TRBJ1-2, with D unclear. V lost 6 bases and J lost 3, with 17 bases in between. CDR1 and CDR2 from the germline V gene are LNHNV and YYDKDF (reference sequence). This CDR3 is built from 15 residues. The CDR3 sequence: CATSMSGSSDYGYTF. Written as DNA, the CDR3 is TGTGCCACCAGTATGTCTGGGAGTTCCGACTATGGCTACACCTTC.

The gene calls are TRBV29-1 and TRBJ2-2; D ambiguous. CDR1 SQVTM and CDR2 ANQGSEA come from the germline V gene. Trimming shortened V by 3 bases and J by 6 bases, and 14 bases separated the two germline ends. CDR3 length equals 14 residues. The chain's CDR3 is CSVDIHSASGELFF. As DNA, the CDR3 is TGCAGCGTTGATATTCACAGCGCATCCGGGGAGCTGTTTTTT.

V is TRBV4-3 and J is TRBJ1-1; D is undetermined. The CDR3 is 15 amino acids. Trimming stripped 1 base from V and 1 base from J, with 10 bases between. Germline V lookup: CDR1 LGHNA, CDR2 YSLEER. CDR3 in DNA: TGCGCCAGCAGCCAAGGAGAGGCGGGGAACACTGAAGCTTTCTTT. It translates to CASSQGEAGNTEAFF.

Written as DNA, the CDR3 is TGTGCCAGCAGCTTATCTACAGCCAACACTGAAGCTTTCTTT. Its translation: CASSLSTANTEAFF. The V call is TRBV7-3, the J call TRBJ1-1; D is undetermined. V dropped 2 bases and J dropped 2 bases, with 9 bases sitting between them. There are 14 residues in the CDR3. Looked up from germline, CDR1 is SGHTA and CDR2 is FQGTGA.

The gene calls are TRBV28 and TRBJ1-1; 7 positions agree with TRBD1. Germline values: CDR1 MDHEN, CDR2 SYDVKM. This CDR3 is built from 11 residues. Losses at the gene ends were 10 bases for V and 10 bases for J; bases not matched to a gene: 9. The CDR3 reads CATGTAGTAFF. CDR3 coding DNA: TGTGCCACCGGGACAGCTGGGACAGCTTTCTTT.

The chain is built from TRBV19 and TRBJ2-3; TRBD2 agrees at 7 bases. Trimming at V came to 5 bases and at J to 1 base, leaving 3 bases not matched to a gene. This CDR3 contains 14 residues. Per germline, CDR1 LNHDA and CDR2 SQIVND (reference sequence). DNA for the CDR3: TGTGCCAGTAGTCCCCGGGGGGGCACAGATACGCAGTATTTT. This codes for CASSPRGGTDTQYF.

This chain links TRBV4-3 with TRBJ1-1; 8 bases are shared with TRBD1. Germline loops: CDR1 LGHNA, CDR2 YSLEER. The CDR3 is 15 amino acids. V lost 0 bases and J lost 4; bases outside the gene matches: 4. CDR3 loop: CASSQDQGAGTEAFF. CDR3 DNA sequence: TGCGCCAGCAGCCAAGACCAGGGGGCAGGCACTGAAGCTTTCTTT.

The chain carries TRBV28 and TRBJ1-1, with a weak D call TRBD1 (6 bases). The CDR3 is 12 residues long. The V end was cut by 3 bases, the J end by 8 bases, with 10 bases between. The germline V gene encodes CDR1 MDHEN and CDR2 SYDVKM. The CDR3 here is CASSLLQGEAFF. The DNA of the CDR3 is TGTGCCAGCAGTTTGCTACAGGGAGAAGCTTTCTTT. Variable domain in full (rest from reference TRBV28 and TRBJ1-1): DVKVTQSSRYLVKRTGEKVFLECVQDMDHENMFWYRQDPGLGLRLIYFSYDVKMKEKGDIPEGYSVSREKKERFSLILESASTNQTSMYLCASSLLQGEAFFGQGTRLTVV.

V and J are TRBV3-1 (or the pseudogene TRBV3-2) and TRBJ2-1; the D gene is possibly TRBD2 (6 bases). CDR1 and CDR2 from the germline V gene are LGHDT and YNNKEL (reference sequence). The CDR3 totals 15 residues. With 0 bases removed from V and 4 bases from J, the gap between germline ends came to 10 bases. The CDR3 coding sequence is TGTGCCAGCAGCCAAGATCGGGGGAAATACAATGAGCAGTTCTTC. This codes for CASSQDRGKYNEQFF.

This clone came up once. This chain uses TRBV7-9 with TRBJ2-1, with 8 bases lining up with TRBD1. CDR3 size: 15 residues. Germline values: CDR1 SEHNR, CDR2 FQNEAQ (reference sequence). J gave up 6 bases and V 2 bases, and 6 bases lay outside the gene matches. CDR3 in DNA: TGTGCCAGCAGCTTACGAGGACAGGGTTTCAATGAGCAGTTCTTC. Translation gives CASSLRGQGFNEQFF.

This clone was counted a few times. The V call is TRBV5-1, the J call TRBJ1-4; D is perhaps TRBD1 (5 bases). The length of the CDR3 is 14 residues. Germline CDR1 SGHRS, CDR2 YFSETQ. V lost 3 bases, J lost 4 bases, and 10 bases lay in between. In DNA form, the CDR3 reads TGCGCCAGCAGCTCGGGACGGAGTAATGAAAAACTGTTTTTT. It specifies CASSSGRSNEKLFF.

The J gene is TRBJ2-2, the V gene TRBV19; no clear D. The germline gives CDR1 LNHDA, CDR2 SQIVND (reference sequence). V lost 3 bases to trimming and J lost 2 bases, with 4 bases between them. The CDR3 has 13 residues. CDR3 in DNA: TGTGCCAGTAGTATGATAAACACCGGGGAGCTGTTTTTT. Its protein product is CASSMINTGELFF.

This chain links TRBV28 with TRBJ1-4; possible D gene TRBD1, 5 bases. Trimming cost V 4 bases and J 8 bases, with 5 bases left between them. The CDR3 is 11 residues long. Germline V gene data show CDR1 as MDHEN and CDR2 as SYDVKM. The CDR3 bases are TGTGCCAGCAGTTGGGGCGAAAAACTGTTTTTT. Encoded protein: CASSWGEKLFF.